This T cell receptor (beta chain) was found in a study of T cells in Graves' hyperthyroidism and ophthalmopathy. Uncontrolled infection, other autoimmune disease, pregnancy or lactation barred patients from enrollment. TCR beta CDR3 regions were amplified from RNA transcripts. The primer set for the first-round RT-PCR of the TCR CDR3 was HTBI. TCRdb reprocessed the multiplex PCR reads via MiXCR and lists one record per CDR3 protein. The sample shows approximately 24,000 distinct CDR3 sequences, around 54% of them seen only once. This clonotype was picked up a small number of times. There are 14 residues in the CDR3. Per the germline V gene, CDR1 is KGHDR and CDR2 is SFDVKD. Trimming removed 7 bases from V and 2 bases from J, with 10 bases in between.

The chain recombines TRBV24-1 with TRBJ2-2; a possible D gene is TRBD1 (5 bases). The TCR was taken from a woman between 40 and 55 years old with Graves' hyperthyroidism that later progressed to Graves' ophthalmopathy. The specimen sequenced was blood. In nucleotides, the CDR3 is TGTGCCACCAGCAGACAGCCTAACACCGGGGAGCTGTTTTTT. Protein sequence: CATSRQPNTGELFF.